The sample holds a few counts of the clone carrying this T cell receptor beta chain. This sample was included in a study of type 1 and type 2 diabetes patients. Study in general: Samples came from type 1 diabetic, type 2 diabetic or nondiabetic people, recruited in China.

Genomic DNA was the PCR template. The TCR beta CDR3 region was amplified using 30 forward and 13 reverse primers. Using its own MiXCR run on the multiplex PCR reads, TCRdb lists one record per CDR3 protein. The repertoire holds 270,000 or so distinct CDR3 sequences, with 40% to 50% as singletons. Looked up from germline, CDR1 is GTSNPN and CDR2 is SVGIG (reference sequence). Between the trimmed V and J ends, which lost 2 bases and 5 bases, there was a span of 10 bases. This CDR3 is 13 amino acids long. The chain joins TRBV30 to TRBJ1-5; no reliable D call. The sequence was obtained from a man in his late teens or twenties with type 2 diabetes. Sample: peripheral blood mononuclear cells (PBMCs). This chain's CDR3 is CAWSSGIDQPQHF. As DNA, the CDR3 is TGTGCCTGGAGTTCCGGGATTGATCAGCCCCAGCATTTT. The complete variable domain, with remaining parts taken from reference TRBV30 and TRBJ1-5, reads SQTIHQWPATLVQPVGSPLSLECTVEGTSNPNLYWYRQAAGRGLQLLFYSVGIGQISSEVPQNLSASRPQDRQFILSSKKLLLSDSGFYLCAWSSGIDQPQHFGDGTRLSIL.